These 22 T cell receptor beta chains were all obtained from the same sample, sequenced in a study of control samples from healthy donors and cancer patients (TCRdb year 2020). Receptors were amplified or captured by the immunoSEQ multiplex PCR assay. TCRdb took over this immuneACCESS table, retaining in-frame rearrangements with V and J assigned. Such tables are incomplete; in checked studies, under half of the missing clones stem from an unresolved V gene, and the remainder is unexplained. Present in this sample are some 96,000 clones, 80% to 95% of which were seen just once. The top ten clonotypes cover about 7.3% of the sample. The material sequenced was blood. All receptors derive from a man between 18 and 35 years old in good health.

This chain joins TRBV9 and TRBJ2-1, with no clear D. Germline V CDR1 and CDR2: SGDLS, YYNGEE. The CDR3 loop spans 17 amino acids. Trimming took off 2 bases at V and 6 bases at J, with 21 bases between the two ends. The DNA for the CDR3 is TGTGCCAGCAGCGTCTACCCCTCACGATTAGCAGGCAATGAGCAGTTCTTC. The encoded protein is CASSVYPSRLAGNEQFF.

The CDR3 sequence: CASSLLGADTQYF. The DNA of the CDR3 is TGTGCCAGCAGCCTCCTTGGGGCAGATACGCAGTATTTT. The chain has TRBV14 and TRBJ2-3; D gene uncertain. With 4 bases removed from V and 4 bases from J, the gap between germline ends came to 9 bases. In germline, CDR1 is SGHDN, CDR2 FVKESK. The CDR3 has 13 amino acids.

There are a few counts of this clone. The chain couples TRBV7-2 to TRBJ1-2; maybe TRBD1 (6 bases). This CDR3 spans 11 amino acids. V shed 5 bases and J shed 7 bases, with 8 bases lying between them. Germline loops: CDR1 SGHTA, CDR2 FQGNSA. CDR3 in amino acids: CASSRGSGYTF. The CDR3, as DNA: TGTGCCAGCAGCAGGGGGTCTGGCTACACCTTC.

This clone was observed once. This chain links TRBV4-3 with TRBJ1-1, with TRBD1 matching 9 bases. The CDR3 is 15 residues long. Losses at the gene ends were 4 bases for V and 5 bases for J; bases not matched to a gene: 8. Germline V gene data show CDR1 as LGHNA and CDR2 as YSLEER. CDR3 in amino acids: CASSPQGQGSTEAFF. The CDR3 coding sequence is TGCGCCAGCAGCCCCCAAGGACAGGGGAGTACTGAAGCTTTCTTT.

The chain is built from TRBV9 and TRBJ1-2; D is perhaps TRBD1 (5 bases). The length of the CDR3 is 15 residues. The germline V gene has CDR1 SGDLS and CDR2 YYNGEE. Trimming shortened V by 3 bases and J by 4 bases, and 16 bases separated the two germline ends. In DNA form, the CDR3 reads TGTGCCAGCAGCGGACATCAGGGAGGCAGCTATGGCTACACCTTC. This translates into CASSGHQGGSYGYTF.

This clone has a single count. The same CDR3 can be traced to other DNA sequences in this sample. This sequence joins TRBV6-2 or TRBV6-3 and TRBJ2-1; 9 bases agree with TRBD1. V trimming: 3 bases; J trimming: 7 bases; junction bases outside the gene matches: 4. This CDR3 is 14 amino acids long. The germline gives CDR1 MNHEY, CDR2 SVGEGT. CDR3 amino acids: CASSYGTGLNEQFF. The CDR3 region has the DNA TGTGCCAGCAGTTATGGGACAGGGTTGAATGAGCAGTTCTTC.

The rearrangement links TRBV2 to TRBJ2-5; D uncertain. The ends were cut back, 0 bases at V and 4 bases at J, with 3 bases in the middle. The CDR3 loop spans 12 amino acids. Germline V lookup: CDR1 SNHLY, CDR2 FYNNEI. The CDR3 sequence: CASSEAGETQYF. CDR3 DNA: TGTGCCAGCAGTGAAGCAGGAGAGACCCAGTACTTC.

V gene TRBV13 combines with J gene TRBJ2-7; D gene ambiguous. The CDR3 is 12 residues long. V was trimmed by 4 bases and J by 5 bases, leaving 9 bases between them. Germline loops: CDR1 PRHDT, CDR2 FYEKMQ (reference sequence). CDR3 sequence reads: CASSSHQNEQYF. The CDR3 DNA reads TGTGCCAGCAGCTCCCACCAAAACGAGCAGTACTTC.

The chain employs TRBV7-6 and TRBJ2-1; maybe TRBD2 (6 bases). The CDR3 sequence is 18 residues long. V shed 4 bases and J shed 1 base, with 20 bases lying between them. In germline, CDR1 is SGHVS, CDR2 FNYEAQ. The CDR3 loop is CASSSAPGLPLSYNEQFF. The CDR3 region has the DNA TGTGCCAGCAGCTCTGCCCCGGGACTCCCTCTTTCCTACAATGAGCAGTTCTTC.

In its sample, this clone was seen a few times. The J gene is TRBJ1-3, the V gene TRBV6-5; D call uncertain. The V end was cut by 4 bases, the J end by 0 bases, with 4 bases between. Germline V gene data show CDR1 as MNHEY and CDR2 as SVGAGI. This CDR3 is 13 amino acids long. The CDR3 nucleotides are TGTGCCAGCAGTTTAAGCTCTGGAAACACCATATATTTT. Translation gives CASSLSSGNTIYF.

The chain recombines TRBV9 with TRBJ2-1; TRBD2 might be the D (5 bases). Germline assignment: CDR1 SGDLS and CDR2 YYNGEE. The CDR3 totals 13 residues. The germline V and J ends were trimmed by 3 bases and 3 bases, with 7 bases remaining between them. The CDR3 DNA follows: TGTGCCAGCAGCGACCGGGACTACAATGAGCAGTTCTTC. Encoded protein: CASSDRDYNEQFF.

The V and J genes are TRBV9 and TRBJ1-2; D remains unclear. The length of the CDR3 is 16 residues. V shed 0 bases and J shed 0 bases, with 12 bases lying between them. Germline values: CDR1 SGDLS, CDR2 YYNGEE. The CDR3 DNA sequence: TGTGCCAGCAGCGTAGGGGCTCCAAACGCTAACTATGGCTACACCTTC. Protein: CASSVGAPNANYGYTF.

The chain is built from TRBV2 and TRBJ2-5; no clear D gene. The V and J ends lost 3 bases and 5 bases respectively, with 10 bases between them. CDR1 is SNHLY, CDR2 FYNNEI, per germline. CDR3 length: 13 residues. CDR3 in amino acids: CASSDFLGETQYF. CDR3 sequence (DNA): TGTGCCAGCAGTGATTTTCTCGGGGAGACCCAGTACTTC. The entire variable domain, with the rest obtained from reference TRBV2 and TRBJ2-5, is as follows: EPEVTQTPSHQVTQMGQEVILRCVPISNHLYFYWYRQILGQKVEFLVSFYNNEISEKSEIFDDQFSVERPDGSNFTLKIRSTKLEDSAMYFCASSDFLGETQYFGPGTRLLVL.

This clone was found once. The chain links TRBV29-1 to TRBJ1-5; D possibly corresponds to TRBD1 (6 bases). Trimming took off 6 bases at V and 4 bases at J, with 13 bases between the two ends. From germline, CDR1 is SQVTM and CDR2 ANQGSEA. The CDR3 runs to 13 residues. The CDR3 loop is CSVKRGGNQPQHF. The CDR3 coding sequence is TGCAGCGTAAAAAGGGGGGGAAATCAGCCCCAGCATTTT.

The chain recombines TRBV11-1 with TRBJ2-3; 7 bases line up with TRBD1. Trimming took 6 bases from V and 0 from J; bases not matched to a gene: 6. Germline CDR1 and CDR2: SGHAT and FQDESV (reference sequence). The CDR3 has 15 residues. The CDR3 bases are TGTGCCAGCAGGTCCGGGACAGCTAGCACAGATACGCAGTATTTT. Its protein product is CASRSGTASTDTQYF.

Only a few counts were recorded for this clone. The DNA of the CDR3 is TGTGCCACCTCCGGATGGGGACCGAACTCCTACGAGCAGTACTTC. Translation: CATSGWGPNSYEQYF. The chain employs TRBV19 and TRBJ2-7, with D possibly being TRBD1 or TRBD2 (5 bases each). V lost 10 bases to trimming and J lost 0 bases, with 19 bases between them. This CDR3 has 15 residues. CDR1 and CDR2 from the germline V gene are LNHDA and SQIVND (reference sequence).

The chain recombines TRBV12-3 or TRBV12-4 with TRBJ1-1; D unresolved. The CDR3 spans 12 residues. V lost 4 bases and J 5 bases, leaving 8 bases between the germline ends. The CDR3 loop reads CASSSLRTEAFF. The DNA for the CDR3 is TGTGCCAGCAGTTCTTTAAGGACTGAAGCTTTCTTT.

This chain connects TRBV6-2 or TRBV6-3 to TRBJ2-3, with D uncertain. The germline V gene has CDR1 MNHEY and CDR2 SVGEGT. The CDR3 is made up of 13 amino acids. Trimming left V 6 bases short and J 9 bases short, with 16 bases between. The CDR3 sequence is CASSPAPAQTQYF. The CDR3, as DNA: TGTGCCAGCAGCCCCGCCCCAGCGCAGACGCAGTATTTT.

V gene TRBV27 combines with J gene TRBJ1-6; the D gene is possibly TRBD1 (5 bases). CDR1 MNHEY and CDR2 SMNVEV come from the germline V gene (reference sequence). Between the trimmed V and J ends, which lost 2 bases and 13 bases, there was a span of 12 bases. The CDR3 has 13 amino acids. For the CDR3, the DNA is TGTGCCAGCAGTTTAAGCGGGGCCACGCCCCTCCACTTT. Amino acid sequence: CASSLSGATPLHF.

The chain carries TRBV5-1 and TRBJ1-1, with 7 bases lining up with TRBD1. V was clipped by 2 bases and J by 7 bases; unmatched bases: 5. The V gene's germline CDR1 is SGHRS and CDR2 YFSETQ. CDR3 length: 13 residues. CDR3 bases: TGCGCCAGCAGCTTAGGGACAGAAGGTGAAGCTTTCTTT. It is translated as CASSLGTEGEAFF.

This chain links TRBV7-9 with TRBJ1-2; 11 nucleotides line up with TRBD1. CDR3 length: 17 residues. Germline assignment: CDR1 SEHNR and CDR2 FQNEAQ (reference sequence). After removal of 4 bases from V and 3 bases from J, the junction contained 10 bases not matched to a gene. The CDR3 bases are TGTGCCAGCAGCTGGACAGGACAGGGGGCTGGGGACTATGGCTACACCTTC. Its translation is CASSWTGQGAGDYGYTF.

CDR3 protein: CASSPHRDSGNTIYF. DNA of the CDR3: TGTGCCAGCAGCCCGCATAGGGATTCTGGAAACACCATATATTTT. This sequence joins TRBV7-6 and TRBJ1-3; D unclear. The ends were cut back, 5 bases at V and 1 base at J, with 12 bases in the middle. The germline gives CDR1 SGHVS, CDR2 FNYEAQ. The CDR3 length is 15 residues.